This T cell receptor (beta chain) was obtained from a study of blood T cell repertoires in COVID-19. Study-level information: The samples span acute and convalescent COVID-19 from the United States, Italy and Spain. PBMCs, B-cell-depleted T cells, or T cells provided the cDNA or gDNA that made up the material.

Original analysis: Estimation of nucleated cell counts relied on the amplification of reference gene primers. Sequencing was performed with immunoSEQ multiplex PCR; in TCRdb, only in-frame clones are kept and a portion is missing. V and J calls and clone size are those listed in that table; D and trimming were worked out from the DNA. Here the sample spans roughly 28,000 clones, over 85% being singletons. Material: peripheral blood. This TCR came from a human donor in a cohort sampled during active COVID-19.

DNA for the CDR3: TGTGCCAGCGCGGCCGGGAAGTGGGAGGAAAAACTGTTTTTT. Translating gives CASAAGKWEEKLFF. This chain uses TRBV25-1 with TRBJ1-4; D gene ambiguous. V was trimmed by 8 bases and J by 8 bases, leaving 18 bases between them. Germline CDR1 reads MGHDK; CDR2 reads SYGVNS. The CDR3 has 14 residues.